This entry features one T cell receptor (beta chain) sequence. Antigen unknown. Arm-PCR of CDR3 regions and iRepertoire HTBI primers were the basis on which TCR beta libraries were built. TCRdb recomputed calls from the multiplex PCR reads with MiXCR, one row per CDR3 protein. Of approximately 400,000 distinct CDR3 sequences in the sample, around 20% were seen once. Described time point: persistent/refractory GD, antithyroid drugs over 5 years with positive TRAb. PBMC RNA was the source of the TCR library. As collected, the peripheral blood samples measured roughly 10 milliliters each and went into EDTA tubes. The sample comes from a study of regulatory T cells in long-lasting Graves disease. At the level of the study: Disease was considered persistent Graves' disease after over 5 years of antithyroid drugs (with positive TSH receptor antibodies).

The germline V gene encodes CDR1 ENHRY and CDR2 SYGVKD. This CDR3 spans 15 amino acids. Trimming cost V 3 bases and J 4 bases, with 15 bases left between them. Study-level findings and limits: New patients shared about 910 public clonotypes, and persistent patients shared more, with 2,500 to 3,000.

Here the sequenced sample was peripheral blood mononuclear cells (PBMCs), taken when the disease was refractory, from a patient treated with antithyroid drugs. This TCR was sampled from a female donor with Graves disease. This sequence joins TRBV10-3 and TRBJ2-5; the D call may be TRBD1 or TRBD2 (5 bases each). CDR3 bases: TGTGCCATCAGTGAAGAGGGGATCTTTGGAGAGACCCAGTACTTC. Translation: CAISEEGIFGETQYF.